One T cell receptor beta chain is described in this entry. Its antigen is unknown. Base qualities are not at hand, and no much larger clone is one base apart. The sample comes from a study of T cell responses to AZD1222 COVID-19 vaccine (dated by TCRdb to the early 2020s). Broadly, across the study: A total of under 250 trial participants underwent TCR sequencing, of whom some 200 had received two doses of AZD1222 and approximately 25 had received two doses of the MenACWY control vaccine. Enrollment into the trials was organized by age into subgroups of 18-55, 56-69 and 70-plus years, and those subgroups contained roughly 150, 30 and 60 TCR-sequenced participants, respectively.

The CDR3 regions of human TCRbeta chains were analyzed by immunosequencing. The paper's processing steps were these. TCRs in the repertoires were matched against a reference library of SARS-CoV-2-specific TCRs that had been generated with the MIRA antigen-specificity platform. Breadth was defined as the fraction of unique TCRs that were SARS-CoV-2-associated. Depth was defined as the fraction of total T cells that were SARS-CoV-2-associated. Using the MIRA data, each spike-specific TCR was mapped to the spike region that the TCR reacts to and placed in a CD4 or CD8 class. Log10-transformed breadth and depth values were compared by one-way ANOVA with Sidak's multiple comparisons tests. TCRdb mirrors the immuneACCESS table, restricted to in-frame sequences. Some clones are absent from its copies; in checked studies, under half trace to an unresolved V gene, and the reason for the others is unknown. V and J calls and clone size are those listed in that table; D and trimming were worked out from the DNA. The sample table holds around 130,000 clones, of which approximately 90% were seen once. About 4.1% of the sample is held by the ten biggest clonotypes.

The CDR3 has 13 amino acids, counting the end cysteine and phenylalanine. Of all the DNA, just the CDR3 is kept, 39 bases in frame from base 1. CDR1 SGHRS and CDR2 YFSETQ are derived from the germline V gene. Between the V and J ends, shortened by 5 bases and 5 bases respectively, the junction contains 11 bases. This sample's time point label indicates: about 28 days (+/-7) after the second vaccine dose. Because spike-specific TCR depth and breadth did not differ between the two schedules, AZD1222 recipients who got a second dose at roughly 4 weeks were pooled with those who got a second dose at roughly 12 weeks. Samples from vaccinated people were obtained from the UK trials COV001 and COV002, which included a single-blind randomized controlled phase 2/3 trial of AZD1222 (ChAdOx1 nCoV-19) in healthy adults. For TCRbeta chain sequencing, PBMC samples from trial participants were taken at day 0 and at day 28 after the second dose.

Points the paper makes about the study in general: Participants were mostly white British and included more females than males, and it was suggested by the authors that clonal diversity may have been underestimated. Conclusions about previously exposed vaccinees were limited because only five to seven AZD1222 recipients were SARS-CoV-2 seropositive at baseline. Because no day 14 peak-response samples were available, repertoires were characterized only after the peak T cell response. Spike-specific TCR breadth and depth rose significantly after two AZD1222 doses compared with day 0 and with MenACWY recipients. Vaccine-associated CD4 TCRs spanned the whole spike protein, with dominant responses in regions 160-218 and 743-854. In the small 56-69-year group, the increase in depth fell short of significance, most likely because of low power. Epitopes outside the regions mutated in the B.1.351 and B.1.1.7 variants were reportedly recognized by nearly half of the unique spike-specific TCRs.

The starting material was peripheral blood, obtained 28 days after the second AZD1222 dose. The sequence links TRBV5-1 to TRBJ2-1, with TRBD2 as a weak D call on 5 bases. This TCR came from an adult who received the AZD1222 COVID-19 vaccine. The CDR3 amino acid sequence is: CASRDWSDNEQFF. The DNA reads TGCGCCAGCAGGGACTGGTCCGACAATGAGCAGTTCTTC.